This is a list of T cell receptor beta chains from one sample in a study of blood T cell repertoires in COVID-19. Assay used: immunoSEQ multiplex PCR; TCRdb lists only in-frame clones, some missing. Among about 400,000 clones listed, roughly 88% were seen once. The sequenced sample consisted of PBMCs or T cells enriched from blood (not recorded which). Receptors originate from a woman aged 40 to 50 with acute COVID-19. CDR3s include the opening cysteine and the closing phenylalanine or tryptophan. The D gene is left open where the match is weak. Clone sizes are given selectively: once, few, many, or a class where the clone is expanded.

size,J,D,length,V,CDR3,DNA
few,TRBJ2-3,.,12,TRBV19,CASSILFGTQYF,TGTGCCAGTAGTATATTATTCGGTACGCAGTATTTT
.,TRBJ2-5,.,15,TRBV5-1,CASSFGAANQETQYF,TGCGCCAGCAGCTTCGGAGCGGCCAACCAAGAGACCCAGTACTTC
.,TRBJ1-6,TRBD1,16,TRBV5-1,CASSLSPPDRASPLHF,TGCGCCAGCAGCTTGTCCCCGCCAGACAGGGCCTCACCCCTCCACTTT
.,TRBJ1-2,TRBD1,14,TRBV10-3,CAIRGTGEAYGYTF,TGTGCCATCAGGGGGACAGGGGAGGCCTATGGCTACACCTTC
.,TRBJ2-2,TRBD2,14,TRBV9,CAVWTREDTGELFF,TGTGCCGTATGGACTAGAGAGGACACCGGGGAGCTGTTTTTT
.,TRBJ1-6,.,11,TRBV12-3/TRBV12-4,CASGGSQPLHF,TGTGCCAGCGGAGGGAGCCAGCCCCTCCACTTT
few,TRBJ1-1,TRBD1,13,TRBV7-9,CASSFDRGPEAFF,TGTGCCAGCAGCTTCGACAGGGGGCCTGAAGCTTTCTTT
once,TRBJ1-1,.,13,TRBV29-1,CSVHATSSGSAFF,TGCAGCGTCCACGCGACCTCATCAGGGTCAGCTTTCTTT
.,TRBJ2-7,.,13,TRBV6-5,CASSYSALVEQYF,TGTGCCAGCAGTTACTCAGCGTTGGTCGAGCAGTACTTC
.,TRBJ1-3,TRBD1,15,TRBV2,CASSKGDSGRDTIYF,TGTGCCAGCAGCAAAGGGGACAGCGGAAGGGACACCATATATTTT
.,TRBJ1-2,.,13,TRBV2,CATFVGLNYGYTF,TGTGCCACCTTCGTGGGACTTAACTATGGCTACACCTTC
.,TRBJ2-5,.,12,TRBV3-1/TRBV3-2,CASHLRGETQYF,TGTGCCAGCCATCTGAGGGGGGAGACCCAGTACTTC
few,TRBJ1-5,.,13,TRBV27,CASRGRTAQPQHF,TGTGCCAGCAGGGGCAGAACGGCTCAGCCCCAGCATTTT
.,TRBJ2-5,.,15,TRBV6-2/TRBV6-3,CASSYRGSPRETQYF,TGTGCCAGCAGTTACCGGGGTAGCCCGCGGGAGACCCAGTACTTC
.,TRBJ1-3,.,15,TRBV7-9,CASSLVSGSGNTIYF,TGTGCCAGCAGCTTAGTATCGGGCTCTGGAAACACCATATATTTT
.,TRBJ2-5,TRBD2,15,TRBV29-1,CSVNSGGAHQETQYF,TGCAGCGTTAATAGCGGGGGCGCCCACCAAGAGACCCAGTACTTC
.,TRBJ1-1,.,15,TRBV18,CASSPAGSWHTEAFF,TGTGCCAGCTCACCAGCGGGGTCGTGGCACACTGAAGCTTTCTTT
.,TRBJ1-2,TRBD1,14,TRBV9,CASSVGQGGIGYTF,TGTGCCAGCAGCGTAGGACAGGGGGGAATTGGCTACACCTTC
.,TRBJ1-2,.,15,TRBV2,CASLVEPTGFNGYTF,TGTGCCAGCCTGGTTGAGCCCACGGGGTTCAATGGCTACACCTTC
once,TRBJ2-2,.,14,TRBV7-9,CASSTDRNTGELFF,TGTGCCAGCAGCACGGACAGGAACACCGGGGAGCTGTTTTTT
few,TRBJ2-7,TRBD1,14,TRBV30,CAWELGTGGGEQYF,TGTGCCTGGGAGCTCGGGACAGGGGGAGGCGAGCAGTACTTC
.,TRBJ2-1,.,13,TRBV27,CASIGGIGNEQFF,TGTGCCAGCATTGGGGGCATAGGGAATGAGCAGTTCTTC
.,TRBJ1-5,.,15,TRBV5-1,CASSLSSGRNQPQHF,TGCGCCAGCAGCTTGAGTTCAGGGCGCAATCAGCCCCAGCATTTT
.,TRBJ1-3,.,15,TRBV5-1,CASSLGGGSGNTIYF,TGCGCCAGCAGCTTGGGAGGGGGCTCTGGAAACACCATATATTTT
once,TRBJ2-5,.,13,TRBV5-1,CASSLGSPGTQYF,TGCGCCAGCAGCTTGGGGTCGCCGGGGACCCAGTACTTC
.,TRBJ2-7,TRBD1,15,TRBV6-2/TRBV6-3,CASSKRDRTPYEQYF,TGTGCCAGCAGTAAACGGGACAGGACCCCCTACGAGCAGTACTTC
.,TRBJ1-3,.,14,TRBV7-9,CASSLNRVENTIYF,TGTGCCAGCAGTTTAAACAGGGTGGAAAACACCATATATTTT
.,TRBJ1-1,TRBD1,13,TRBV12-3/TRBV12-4,CASNPTGRTEAFF,TGTGCCAGCAACCCGACAGGGCGCACTGAAGCTTTCTTT
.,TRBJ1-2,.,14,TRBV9,CASSGRGPNYGYTF,TGTGCCAGCAGCGGGCGGGGTCCTAACTATGGCTACACCTTC
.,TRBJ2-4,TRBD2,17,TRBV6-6,CASSQPSGGNYKNIQYF,TGTGCCAGCAGTCAACCTAGCGGGGGGAATTACAAAAACATTCAGTACTTC
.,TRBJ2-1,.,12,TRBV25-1,CASTLTHNEQFF,TGTGCCAGCACCCTGACACACAATGAGCAGTTCTTC
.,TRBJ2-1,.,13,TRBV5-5,CASSLQRDTEQFF,TGTGCCAGCAGCTTGCAGAGGGACACCGAGCAGTTCTTC
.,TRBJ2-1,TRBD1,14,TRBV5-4,CASSWTGAVDEQFF,TGTGCCAGCAGCTGGACAGGGGCGGTTGATGAGCAGTTCTTC
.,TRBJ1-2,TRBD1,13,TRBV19,CASSMDRDYGYTF,TGTGCCAGTAGTATGGACAGGGATTATGGCTACACCTTC
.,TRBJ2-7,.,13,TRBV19,CASSIPGAYEQYF,TGTGCCAGTAGTATACCGGGGGCCTACGAGCAGTACTTC
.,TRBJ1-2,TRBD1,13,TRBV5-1,CASSGGQTYGYTF,TGCGCCAGCAGCGGGGGACAGACCTATGGCTACACCTTC
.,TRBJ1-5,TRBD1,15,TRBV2,CASSTDRDSNQPQHF,TGTGCCAGCAGTACCGACAGGGATAGCAATCAGCCCCAGCATTTT
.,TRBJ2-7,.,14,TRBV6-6,CASSYSVHPYEQYF,TGTGCCAGCAGTTACTCAGTACACCCCTACGAGCAGTACTTC
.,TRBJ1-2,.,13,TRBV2,CASSGGLGYGYTF,TGTGCCAGCAGTGGAGGCCTGGGCTATGGCTACACCTTC
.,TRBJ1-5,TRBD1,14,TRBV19,CARSRQGDNQPQHF,TGTGCCCGGTCCCGACAGGGTGATAATCAGCCCCAGCATTTT
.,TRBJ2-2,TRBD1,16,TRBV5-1,CASSYGQGAGAGELFF,TGCGCCAGCAGCTACGGACAGGGGGCAGGGGCCGGGGAGCTGTTTTTT
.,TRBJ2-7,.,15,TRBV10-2,CASSEGQEVGGEQYF,TGCGCCAGCAGTGAAGGGCAGGAGGTAGGAGGCGAGCAGTACTTC
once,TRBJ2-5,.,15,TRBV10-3,CAISGQSWYQETQYF,TGTGCCATCAGTGGACAGTCCTGGTACCAAGAGACCCAGTACTTC
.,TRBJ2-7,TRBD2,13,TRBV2,CANSGGGHYEQYF,TGTGCCAACAGCGGGGGGGGTCACTACGAGCAGTACTTC
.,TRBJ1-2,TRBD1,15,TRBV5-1,CASSLAGDRVVGYTF,TGCGCCAGCAGCTTGGCGGGGGACAGGGTTGTTGGCTACACCTTC
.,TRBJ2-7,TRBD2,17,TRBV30,CAWSVLQAGEPVPVPYF,TGTGCCTGGAGTGTACTGCAGGCGGGGGAGCCGGTCCCCGTCCCGTACTTC
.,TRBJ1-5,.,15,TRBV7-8,CASSNGPAPNQPQHF,TGTGCCAGCAGCAATGGGCCGGCCCCAAATCAGCCCCAGCATTTT
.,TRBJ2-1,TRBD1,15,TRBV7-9,CASNKLGQSYNEQFF,TGTGCCAGCAACAAATTGGGACAGTCCTACAATGAGCAGTTCTTC